Listed here are 26 T cell receptor beta chains from one sample, sequenced in a study of T cell clones after liver transplantation. Produced via immunoSEQ multiplex PCR; TCRdb's table is partial and in-frame only. The sample consists of more than 65,000 clones, around 90% of them appearing once. Sequencing used CD4+ T cells from blood, obtained before liver transplant. These receptors all come from a human donor who received a liver transplant.

The chain joins TRBV29-1 to TRBJ1-2, with D maybe TRBD1 (5 bases). The CDR3 spans 15 residues. CDR1 and CDR2 (germline): SQVTM, ANQGSEA. The germline V and J ends were trimmed by 0 bases and 4 bases, with 15 bases remaining between them. The CDR3 DNA reads TGCAGCGTTGAAGATCTTTCGACGGGACGCTATGGCTACACCTTC. Translated: CSVEDLSTGRYGYTF.

This clone was found a few times. The chain recombines TRBV2 with TRBJ2-3; D may be TRBD1 (6 bases). This CDR3 comprises 14 residues. Germline V gene lookup returns CDR1 SNHLY and CDR2 FYNNEI. V dropped 7 bases and J dropped 2 bases, with 13 bases sitting between them. The CDR3, as DNA: TGTGCCAGCAAGGGGGACACCCACACAGATACGCAGTATTTT. Amino acid sequence: CASKGDTHTDTQYF. Based on the CDR3 plus reference TRBV2 and TRBJ2-3, the full variable domain is EPEVTQTPSHQVTQMGQEVILRCVPISNHLYFYWYRQILGQKVEFLVSFYNNEISEKSEIFDDQFSVERPDGSNFTLKIRSTKLEDSAMYFCASKGDTHTDTQYFGPGTRLTVL.

CDR3 sequence (DNA): TGTGCCAGCAGTGAATTCAAACCCCCCAATTACGAGCAGTACTTC. This translates into CASSEFKPPNYEQYF. The V gene is TRBV25-1, the J gene TRBJ2-7; no definite D call. Deletions cut 1 base from V and 4 bases from J, with 14 bases between. Germline V gene sequence: CDR1 MGHDK, CDR2 SYGVNS. The CDR3 has 15 residues.

The chain couples TRBV7-2 to TRBJ1-2; TRBD1 is a possible D gene (5 bases). Germline CDR1 and CDR2: SGHTA and FQGNSA. Between the trimmed V and J ends, which lost 1 base and 2 bases, there was a span of 14 bases. The CDR3 has 16 amino acids. Here the CDR3 reads CASSLGITRENYGYTF. The DNA for the CDR3 is TGTGCCAGCAGCTTAGGCATCACCAGGGAAAACTATGGCTACACCTTC.

V usage is TRBV5-4 and J usage is TRBJ2-3, with D unresolved. This CDR3 region has 15 residues. V gave up 2 bases and J gave up 0 bases, with 10 bases separating them. The germline V gene encodes CDR1 SGHNT and CDR2 YYREEE (reference sequence). The CDR3 region is CASSFDLPSTDTQYF. The CDR3 bases are TGTGCCAGCAGCTTTGACTTACCTAGCACAGATACGCAGTATTTT.

The V gene is TRBV18, the J gene TRBJ1-3, with 10 bases identical to TRBD1. Losses at the gene ends were 3 bases for V and 4 bases for J; bases not matched to a gene: 3. In germline, CDR1 is KGHSH, CDR2 LQKENI. The CDR3 extends over 15 amino acids. The chain's CDR3 is CASSPKTGGGNTIYF. The CDR3 nucleotides are TGTGCCAGCTCACCGAAGACAGGGGGCGGAAACACCATATATTTT. Using reference TRBV18 and TRBJ1-3 for the parts outside the CDR3, the full variable domain is NAGVMQNPRHLVRRRGQEARLRCSPMKGHSHVYWYRQLPEEGLKFMVYLQKENIIDESGMPKERFSAEFPKEGPSILRIQQVVRGDSAAYFCASSPKTGGGNTIYFGEGSWLTVV.

The chain couples TRBV5-4 to TRBJ2-3, with 10 bases lining up with TRBD2. Germline V lookup: CDR1 SGHNT, CDR2 YYREEE (reference sequence). This CDR3 region has 15 residues. The V segment lost 1 base and the J segment 4 bases; nucleotides outside the gene matches: 3. CDR3 amino acids: CASSLSSGRADTQYF. For the CDR3, the DNA is TGTGCCAGCAGCTTGTCCAGCGGGAGGGCAGATACGCAGTATTTT.

The CDR3 here is CASNPGGSGANVLTF. DNA for the CDR3: TGCGCCAGCAATCCAGGGGGCTCTGGGGCCAACGTCCTGACTTTC. The chain recombines TRBV5-1 with TRBJ2-6, with 7 positions matching TRBD1. After removal of 6 bases from V and 0 bases from J, the junction contained 3 bases not matched to a gene. The V gene's germline CDR1 is SGHRS and CDR2 YFSETQ. The CDR3 is made up of 15 amino acids.

J is TRBJ2-1 and V is TRBV7-2; D might be TRBD2 (6 bases). CDR3 length: 15 residues. Germline V lookup: CDR1 SGHTA, CDR2 FQGNSA. The V and J ends lost 5 bases and 5 bases respectively, with 16 bases between them. Here the CDR3 reads CASSLYLGLDNEQFF. The CDR3 bases are TGTGCCAGCAGCCTCTACTTGGGACTTGACAATGAGCAGTTCTTC.

The chain recombines TRBV11-2 with TRBJ2-7; TRBD1 matches at 7 bases. In germline, CDR1 is SGHAT, CDR2 FQNNGV. The V segment lost 6 bases and the J segment 6 bases; nucleotides outside the gene matches: 11. The CDR3 loop spans 14 amino acids. The CDR3 DNA sequence: TGTGCCAGCAGTTCGATAGACAGGGCGGGCGAGCAGTACTTC. This translates into CASSSIDRAGEQYF.

The V gene is TRBV14, the J gene TRBJ2-3; possible D gene TRBD2, 5 bases. This CDR3 has 15 residues. Germline CDR1 SGHDN, CDR2 FVKESK. Trimming left V 0 bases short and J 6 bases short, with 13 bases between. The CDR3 bases are TGTGCCAGCAGCCAAGATATTCTCGGGGAGGATACGCAGTATTTT. Amino acids: CASSQDILGEDTQYF.

This chain connects TRBV11-1 to TRBJ1-5; D may be TRBD1 (6 bases). The CDR3 consists of 14 residues. Trimming took off 1 base at V and 7 bases at J, with 11 bases between the two ends. Germline-derived CDR1 and CDR2 are SGHAT and FQDESV (reference sequence). CDR3 DNA sequence: TGTGCCAGCAGCTTAGTACAGGGTCGACAGCCCCAGCATTTT. It translates to CASSLVQGRQPQHF.

V gene TRBV28 combines with J gene TRBJ1-5, with TRBD1 matching 7 bases. The CDR3 is 20 residues long. After removal of 3 bases from V and 1 base from J, the junction contained 18 bases not matched to a gene. Germline-derived CDR1 and CDR2 are MDHEN and SYDVKM. The CDR3 region is CASSFNFVLRQGKSNQPQHF. The CDR3 region has the DNA TGTGCCAGCAGTTTCAATTTTGTTTTACGACAGGGAAAGAGCAATCAGCCCCAGCATTTT.

The rearrangement joins TRBV11-3 to TRBJ2-1, with no clear D. Germline loops: CDR1 SGHNT, CDR2 YENEEA. Trimming took off 7 bases at V and 10 bases at J, with 23 bases between the two ends. The CDR3 contains 15 residues. CDR3 sequence: CASTQARGAVYEQFF. The CDR3 DNA reads as TGTGCCAGCACCCAAGCGCGCGGTGCTGTGTACGAGCAGTTCTTC.

This clone was seen once. This chain connects TRBV28 to TRBJ1-1; 12 nucleotides match TRBD1. The CDR3 is 16 amino acids. Trimming cost V 5 bases and J 7 bases; bases outside gene matches: 11. CDR1 and CDR2 from the germline V gene are MDHEN and SYDVKM. CDR3 amino acids: CASSPRPGQGAVEAFF. CDR3 sequence (DNA): TGTGCCAGCAGTCCGCGACCGGGACAGGGGGCCGTTGAAGCTTTCTTT.

CDR3 in DNA: TGCAGCGTTCAGGGTAGCGGGTGGGCCTACAATGAGCAGTTCTTC. It specifies CSVQGSGWAYNEQFF. The rearrangement joins TRBV29-1 to TRBJ2-1; 7 bases map to TRBD2. Per germline, CDR1 SQVTM and CDR2 ANQGSEA. CDR3 size: 15 residues. V gave up 5 bases and J gave up 2 bases; unmatched junction bases: 9.

The chain combines TRBV29-1 with TRBJ2-3; the match to TRBD1 covers 11 bases. CDR1 is SQVTM and CDR2 is ANQGSEA in the germline V gene. Trimming took 3 bases from V and 10 from J; bases not matched to a gene: 9. This CDR3 comprises 14 residues. This chain's CDR3 is CSVERTGGSPAQYF. Written as DNA, the CDR3 is TGCAGCGTTGAGCGGACAGGGGGCTCGCCGGCGCAGTATTTT.

This chain links TRBV5-4 with TRBJ2-1; D is ambiguous. V dropped 2 bases and J dropped 4 bases, with 13 bases sitting between them. CDR3 length: 15 residues. Germline-derived CDR1 and CDR2 are SGHNT and YYREEE (reference sequence). In DNA, the CDR3 is TGTGCCAGCAGCTTTCTAGAAGCGTCTTACAATGAGCAGTTCTTC. Protein product: CASSFLEASYNEQFF.

This chain joins TRBV6-1 and TRBJ2-7, with a weak D call TRBD2 (6 bases). The germline V gene has CDR1 MNHNS and CDR2 SASEGT. There are 15 residues in the CDR3. V was clipped by 2 bases and J by 5 bases, with 16 bases between them. DNA of the CDR3: TGTGCCAGCAGTGAACACCCGGGAGCCGTCGACGAGCAGTACTTC. This translates into CASSEHPGAVDEQYF.

This chain connects TRBV27 to TRBJ1-5; D may be TRBD1 (6 bases). Germline CDR1 is MNHEY and CDR2 is SMNVEV (reference sequence). The CDR3 loop spans 13 amino acids. The V and J ends lost 8 bases and 3 bases respectively, with 11 bases between them. The CDR3 reads CASGRQVNQPQHF. The CDR3 DNA follows: TGTGCCAGCGGAAGACAGGTCAATCAGCCCCAGCATTTT.

This chain links TRBV15 with TRBJ1-5; the D gene is possibly TRBD1 (5 bases). Germline V gene lookup returns CDR1 LNHNV and CDR2 YYDKDF (reference sequence). This CDR3 has 15 residues. V was clipped by 0 bases and J by 2 bases, with 8 bases between them. The CDR3 nucleotides are TGTGCCACCAGCAGAGATAGCAGGGGCAATCAGCCCCAGCATTTT. It encodes CATSRDSRGNQPQHF. The full variable domain, its missing parts supplied by reference TRBV15 and TRBJ1-5, is DAMVIQNPRYQVTQFGKPVTLSCSQTLNHNVMYWYQQKSSQAPKLLFHYYDKDFNNEADTPDNFQSRRPNTSFCFLDIRSPGLGDTAMYLCATSRDSRGNQPQHFGDGTRLSIL.

This chain links TRBV7-2 with TRBJ1-5, with D possibly TRBD1 on 6 matching bases. The length of the CDR3 is 15 residues. Germline assignment: CDR1 SGHTA and CDR2 FQGNSA. The ends were cut back, 2 bases at V and 3 bases at J, with 11 bases in the middle. CDR3 nucleotides: TGTGCCAGCAGCTTATTCAGGGGAGACAATCAGCCCCAGCATTTT. Translating it yields CASSLFRGDNQPQHF.

The V call is TRBV11-2, the J call TRBJ2-6; D gene unclear. Germline V gene lookup returns CDR1 SGHAT and CDR2 FQNNGV. V was clipped by 7 bases and J by 4 bases, with 11 bases between them. CDR3 length: 14 amino acids. The CDR3 spells CASIPGPGANVLTF. The CDR3, as DNA: TGTGCCAGCATCCCCGGTCCCGGGGCCAACGTCCTGACTTTC. The full variable domain, completed using reference TRBV11-2 and TRBJ2-6, is EAGVAQSPRYKIIEKRQSVAFWCNPISGHATLYWYQQILGQGPKLLIQFQNNGVVDDSQLPKDRFSAERLKGVDSTLKIQPAKLEDSAVYLCASIPGPGANVLTFGAGSRLTVL.

The J gene is TRBJ1-1, the V gene TRBV6-5; D is perhaps TRBD1 (6 bases). Trimming removed 4 bases at V and 8 bases at J, with 14 bases between. The CDR3 consists of 13 residues. Looked up from germline, CDR1 is MNHEY and CDR2 is SVGAGI. This chain's CDR3 is CASSSTGPGEAFF. The CDR3 DNA reads TGTGCCAGCAGTTCGACAGGACCGGGAGAAGCTTTCTTT.

DNA of the CDR3: TGTGCCAGCAGTTATCCTCCGGACCCCAGCAATCAGCCCCAGCATTTT. Encoded protein: CASSYPPDPSNQPQHF. The V and J genes are TRBV6-6 and TRBJ1-5; the D is unclear. The V gene lost 3 bases and the J gene lost 1 base, with 13 bases spanning the gap. The CDR3 is 16 residues long. In germline, CDR1 is MNHNY, CDR2 SVGAGI (reference sequence).

The gene calls are TRBV5-4 and TRBJ2-7; TRBD2 matches at 7 bases. Trimming cost V 2 bases and J 4 bases; bases outside gene matches: 3. Germline-derived CDR1 and CDR2 are SGHNT and YYREEE (reference sequence). The CDR3 length is 13 residues. The CDR3 is CASSFGGSYEQYF. In nucleotides, the CDR3 is TGTGCCAGCAGCTTCGGCGGGAGTTACGAGCAGTACTTC.